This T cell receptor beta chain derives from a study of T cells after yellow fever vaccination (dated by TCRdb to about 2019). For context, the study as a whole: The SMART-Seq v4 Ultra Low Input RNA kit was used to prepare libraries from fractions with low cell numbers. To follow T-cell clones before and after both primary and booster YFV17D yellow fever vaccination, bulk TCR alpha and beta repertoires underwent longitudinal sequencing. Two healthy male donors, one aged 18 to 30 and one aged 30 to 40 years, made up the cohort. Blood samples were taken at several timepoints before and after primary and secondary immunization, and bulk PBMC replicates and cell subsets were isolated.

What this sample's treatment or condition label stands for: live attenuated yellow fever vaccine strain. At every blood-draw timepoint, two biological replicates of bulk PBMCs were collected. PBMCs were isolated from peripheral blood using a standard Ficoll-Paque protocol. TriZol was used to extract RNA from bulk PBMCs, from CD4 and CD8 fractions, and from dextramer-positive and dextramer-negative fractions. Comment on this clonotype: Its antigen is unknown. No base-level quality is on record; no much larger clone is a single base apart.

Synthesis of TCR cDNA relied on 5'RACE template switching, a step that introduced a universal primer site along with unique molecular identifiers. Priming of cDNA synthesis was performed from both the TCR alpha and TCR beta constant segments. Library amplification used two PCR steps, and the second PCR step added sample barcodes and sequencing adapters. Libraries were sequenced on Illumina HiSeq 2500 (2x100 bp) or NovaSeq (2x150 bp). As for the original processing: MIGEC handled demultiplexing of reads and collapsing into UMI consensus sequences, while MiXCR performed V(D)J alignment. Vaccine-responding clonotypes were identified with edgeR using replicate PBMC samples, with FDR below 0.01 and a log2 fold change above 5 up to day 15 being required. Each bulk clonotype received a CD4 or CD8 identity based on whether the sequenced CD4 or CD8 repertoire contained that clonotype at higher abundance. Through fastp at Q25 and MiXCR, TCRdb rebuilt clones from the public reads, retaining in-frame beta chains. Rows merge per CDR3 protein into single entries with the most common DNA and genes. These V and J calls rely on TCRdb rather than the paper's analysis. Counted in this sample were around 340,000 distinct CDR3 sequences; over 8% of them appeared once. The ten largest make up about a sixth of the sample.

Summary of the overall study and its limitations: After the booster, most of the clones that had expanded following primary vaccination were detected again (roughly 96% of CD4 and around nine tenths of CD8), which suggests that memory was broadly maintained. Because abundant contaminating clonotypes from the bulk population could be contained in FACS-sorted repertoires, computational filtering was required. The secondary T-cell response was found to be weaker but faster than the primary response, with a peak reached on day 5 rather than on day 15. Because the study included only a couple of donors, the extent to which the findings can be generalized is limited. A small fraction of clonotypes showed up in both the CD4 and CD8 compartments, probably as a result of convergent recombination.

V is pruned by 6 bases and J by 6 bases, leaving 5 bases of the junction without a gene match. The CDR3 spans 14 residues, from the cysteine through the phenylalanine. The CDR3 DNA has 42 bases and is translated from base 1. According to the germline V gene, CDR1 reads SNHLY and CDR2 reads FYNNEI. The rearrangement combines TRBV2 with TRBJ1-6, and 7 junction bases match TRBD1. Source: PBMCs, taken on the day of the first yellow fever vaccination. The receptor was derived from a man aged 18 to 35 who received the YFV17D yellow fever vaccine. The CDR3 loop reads CASRSGTANSPLHF. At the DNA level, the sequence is TGTGCCAGCAGATCCGGGACAGCTAATTCACCCCTCCACTTT.